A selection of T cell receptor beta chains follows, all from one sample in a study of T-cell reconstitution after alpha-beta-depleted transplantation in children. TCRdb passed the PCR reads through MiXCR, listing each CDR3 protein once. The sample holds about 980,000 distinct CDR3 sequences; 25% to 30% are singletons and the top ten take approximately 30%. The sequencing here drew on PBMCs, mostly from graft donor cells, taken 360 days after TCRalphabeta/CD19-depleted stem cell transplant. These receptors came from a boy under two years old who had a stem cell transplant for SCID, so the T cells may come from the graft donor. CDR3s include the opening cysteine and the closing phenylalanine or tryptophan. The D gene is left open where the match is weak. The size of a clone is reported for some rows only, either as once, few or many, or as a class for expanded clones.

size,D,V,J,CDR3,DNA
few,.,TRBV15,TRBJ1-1,CAAGRYREAFF,TGTGCCGCCGGCCGGTACCGTGAAGCTTTCTTT
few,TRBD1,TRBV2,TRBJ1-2,CARGDRAFYGYTF,TGTGCCAGGGGGGACAGGGCATTCTATGGCTACACCTTC
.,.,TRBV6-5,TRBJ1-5,CASSYGDSNQPQHF,TGTGCCAGCAGTTACGGGGATAGCAATCAGCCCCAGCATTTT
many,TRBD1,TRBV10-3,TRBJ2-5,CAIKGDSQETQYF,TGTGCCATCAAAGGGGACAGCCAAGAGACCCAGTACTTC
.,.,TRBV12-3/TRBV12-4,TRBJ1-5,CASSLGAGLFNQPQHF,TGTGCCAGCAGTTTAGGGGCCGGACTTTTTAATCAGCCCCAGCATTTT
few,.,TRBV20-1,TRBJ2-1,CSAALGSYNEQFF,TGCAGTGCTGCCTTGGGGTCTTACAATGAGCAGTTCTTC
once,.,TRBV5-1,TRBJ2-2,CASSLTSGGGTGELFF,TGCGCCAGCAGCTTGACCTCCGGGGGCGGCACCGGGGAGCTGTTTTTT
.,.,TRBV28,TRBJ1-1,CASSLAVLGGAFF,TGTGCCAGCAGTTTAGCAGTTCTCGGAGGAGCTTTCTTT
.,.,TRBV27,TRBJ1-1,CASRRNREAFF,TGTGCCAGCAGGAGAAACAGGGAGGCTTTCTTT
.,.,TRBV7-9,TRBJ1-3,CASSLDSLLNGNTIYF,TGTGCCAGCAGCTTAGACAGCCTTCTTAATGGAAACACCATATATTTT
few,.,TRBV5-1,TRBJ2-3,CASSQAFPPDTQYF,TGCGCCAGCAGCCAGGCCTTCCCCCCAGATACGCAGTATTTT
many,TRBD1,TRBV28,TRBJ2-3,CASSQTGGTDTQYF,TGTGCCAGCAGCCAGACAGGGGGCACAGATACGCAGTATTTT
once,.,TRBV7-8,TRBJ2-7,CASSSPLVSGFDEQYF,TGTGCCAGCAGCTCCCCTTTGGTGTCCGGGTTCGACGAGCAGTACTTC
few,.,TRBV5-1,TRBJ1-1,CASSTGGRGRTEAFF,TGCGCCAGCAGCACTGGAGGGCGGGGGAGAACTGAAGCTTTCTTT
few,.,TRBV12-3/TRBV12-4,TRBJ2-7,CASSPREVGEQYF,TGTGCCAGCAGTCCCAGGGAGGTTGGCGAGCAGTACTTC
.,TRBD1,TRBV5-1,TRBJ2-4,CASSLAGQGYKNIQYF,TGCGCCAGCAGCTTGGCAGGACAGGGGTACAAAAACATTCAGTACTTC
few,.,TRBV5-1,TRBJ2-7,CASSSRDTYSYEQYF,TGCGCCAGCAGCTCCCGGGACACTTACTCCTACGAGCAGTACTTC
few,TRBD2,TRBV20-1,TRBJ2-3,CSASGLAGALDSDTQYF,TGCAGTGCAAGTGGTCTAGCGGGGGCTTTAGATTCAGATACGCAGTATTTT
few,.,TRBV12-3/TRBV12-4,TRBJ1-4,CASMGATNEKLFF,TGTGCCAGCATGGGGGCAACTAATGAAAAACTGTTTTTT
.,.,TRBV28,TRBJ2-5,CASSLRWGQETQYF,TGTGCCAGCAGTTTAAGGTGGGGCCAAGAGACCCAGTACTTC
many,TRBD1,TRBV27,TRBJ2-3,CASSSTGTDTQYF,TGTGCCAGCAGTTCGACAGGGACAGATACGCAGTATTTT
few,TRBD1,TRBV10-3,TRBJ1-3,CAISEFGTGTGNTIYF,TGTGCCATCAGTGAGTTCGGGACAGGTACTGGAAACACCATATATTTT
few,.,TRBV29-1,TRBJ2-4,CSVGGSRGENIQYF,TGCAGCGTTGGAGGGAGCAGGGGAGAGAACATTCAGTACTTC
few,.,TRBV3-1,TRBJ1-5,CASSQGGDHQPQHF,TGTGCCAGCAGCCAAGGGGGGGACCATCAGCCCCAGCATTTT
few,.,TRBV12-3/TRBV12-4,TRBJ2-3,CASSPESTDTQYF,TGTGCCAGCAGTCCGGAAAGTACAGATACGCAGTATTTT
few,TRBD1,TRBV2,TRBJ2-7,CASTTGAYEQYF,TGTGCCAGCACCACAGGGGCCTACGAGCAGTACTTC
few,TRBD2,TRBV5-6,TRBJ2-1,CASGLVLAGGWNEQFF,TGTGCCAGCGGACTGGTCCTAGCGGGGGGATGGAATGAGCAGTTCTTC
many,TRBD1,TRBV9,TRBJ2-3,CASSVGTGASTDTQYF,TGTGCCAGCAGCGTTGGAACAGGGGCTAGCACAGATACGCAGTATTTT
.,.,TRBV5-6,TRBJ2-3,CASSHRGGVSTDTQYF,TGTGCCAGCAGCCACCGGGGCGGGGTGAGCACAGATACGCAGTATTTT
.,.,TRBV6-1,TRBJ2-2,CASARGANTGELFF,TGTGCCAGCGCACGAGGAGCGAACACCGGGGAGCTGTTTTTT
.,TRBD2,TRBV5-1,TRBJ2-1,CASSLELAGARSSYNEQFF,TGCGCCAGCAGCTTGGAACTAGCGGGGGCTCGTAGCTCCTACAATGAGCAGTTCTTC
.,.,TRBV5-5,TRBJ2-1,CASSTWGGTYNEQFF,TGTGCCAGCAGCACATGGGGGGGCACCTACAATGAGCAGTTCTTC
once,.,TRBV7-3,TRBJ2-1,CASSLRSDSSIHEQFF,TGTGCCAGCAGCTTGAGATCGGACTCTAGCATCCATGAGCAGTTCTTC
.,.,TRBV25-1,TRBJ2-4,CASSGRAVPQAGKNIQYF,TGTGCCAGCAGTGGTAGGGCGGTCCCTCAAGCGGGCAAAAACATTCAGTACTTC
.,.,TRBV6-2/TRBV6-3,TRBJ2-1,CASSFLPGQNNEQFF,TGTGCCAGCAGTTTTTTACCGGGACAAAACAATGAGCAGTTCTTC
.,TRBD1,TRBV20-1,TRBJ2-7,CSARGGPAGGVYEQYF,TGCAGTGCTAGAGGAGGCCCCGCAGGGGGTGTCTACGAGCAGTACTTC
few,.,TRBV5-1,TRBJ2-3,CASSLEHGTDTQYF,TGCGCCAGCAGCTTGGAACACGGCACAGATACGCAGTATTTT
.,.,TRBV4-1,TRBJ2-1,CASSQRSPDEQFF,TGCGCCAGCAGCCAGAGGTCCCCGGATGAGCAGTTCTTC
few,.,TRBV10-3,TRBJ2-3,CAISALSTDTQYF,TGTGCCATCAGTGCACTTTCCACAGATACGCAGTATTTT
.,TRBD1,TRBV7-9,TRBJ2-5,CASSRDRIFQETQYF,TGTGCCAGCAGCCGGGACAGAATCTTCCAAGAGACCCAGTACTTC
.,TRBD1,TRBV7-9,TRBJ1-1,CASSLGTGSHTEAFF,TGTGCCAGCAGCCTTGGGACAGGGAGCCACACTGAAGCTTTCTTT
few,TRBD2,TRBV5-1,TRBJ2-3,CASSSDSLLAGGTDTQYF,TGCGCCAGCAGCTCGGACAGCCTACTAGCGGGGGGCACAGATACGCAGTATTTT
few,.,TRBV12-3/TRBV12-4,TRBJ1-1,CASSKVGTAEQEAFF,TGTGCCAGCAGTAAAGTCGGGACGGCGGAGCAAGAAGCTTTCTTT
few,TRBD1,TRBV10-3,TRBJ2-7,CAASGTGGDEQYF,TGTGCCGCCTCCGGGACAGGGGGCGACGAGCAGTACTTC
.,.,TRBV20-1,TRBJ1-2,CSAIWGTNYGYTF,TGCAGTGCTATATGGGGAACTAACTATGGCTACACCTTC